These 10 T cell receptor beta chains were sequenced from one sample in a study of blood T cell repertoires in COVID-19 (dated by TCRdb to 2019 to 2021). Library preparation used the immunoSEQ multiplex PCR assay. TCRdb retrieved this table from immuneACCESS and kept in-frame rearrangements only. Not all clones are present; in checked studies, unresolved V genes account for under half, and no reason is known for the remainder. The sample yields tens of thousands of clones; 90% were counted once. The ten largest clones represent around 5% of the sample. Input material: peripheral blood. The receptors were gathered from a human donor in a cohort sampled during active COVID-19.

The chain is built from TRBV5-1 and TRBJ2-1; TRBD2 matches 8 bases. V lost 5 bases to trimming and J lost 1 base; unmatched junction nucleotides: 5. The CDR3 covers 15 residues. Germline V gene data show CDR1 as SGHRS and CDR2 as YFSETQ. CDR3 nucleotides: TGCGCCAGCAGTTCCCGGGGGGGATCCTACAATGAGCAGTTCTTC. The encoded protein is CASSSRGGSYNEQFF. Using reference TRBV5-1 and TRBJ2-1 for the parts outside the CDR3, the full variable domain is KAGVTQTPRYLIKTRGQQVTLSCSPISGHRSVSWYQQTPGQGLQFLFEYFSETQRNKGNFPGRFSGRQFSNSRSEMNVSTLELGDSALYLCASSSRGGSYNEQFFGPGTRLTVL.

The rearrangement uses TRBV6-1 and TRBJ1-5; a possible D gene is TRBD1 (6 bases). V was shortened by 3 bases and J by 0 bases, with 9 bases between the two germline ends. This CDR3 has 15 residues. Germline V gene sequence: CDR1 MNHNS, CDR2 SASEGT. CDR3 loop: CASSDGQYSNQPQHF. CDR3 DNA sequence: TGTGCCAGCAGTGACGGACAGTATAGCAATCAGCCCCAGCATTTT.

The rearrangement joins TRBV5-8 to TRBJ1-1; no firm D call. This CDR3 region has 14 residues. Germline V CDR1 and CDR2: SGHTS, YDEGEE. V was cut by 5 bases and J by 1 base, with 12 bases left in between. The CDR3 nucleotides are TGTGCCAGCAGTAGCGTCACAGCGAACACTGAAGCTTTCTTT. Amino acid sequence: CASSSVTANTEAFF. Variable domain in full (rest from reference TRBV5-8 and TRBJ1-1): EAGVTQSPTHLIKTRGQQATLRCSPISGHTSVYWYQQALGLGLQFLLWYDEGEERNRGNFPPRFSGRQFPNYSSELNVNALELEDSALYLCASSSVTANTEAFFGQGTRLTVV.

The chain is built from TRBV10-1 and TRBJ2-3; 9 nucleotides agree with TRBD2. The length of the CDR3 is 15 residues. Trimming removed 8 bases from V and 0 bases from J; junction bases left unmatched: 6. Germline CDR1 WNHNN, CDR2 SYGVQD (reference sequence). The CDR3 is CASQRGATSTDTQYF. For the CDR3, the DNA is TGCGCCAGCCAGCGGGGGGCCACTAGCACAGATACGCAGTATTTT.

The V call is TRBV9, the J call TRBJ2-5; 7 bases are shared with TRBD1. CDR3 length: 16 residues. After removal of 0 bases from V and 3 bases from J, the junction contained 8 bases not matched to a gene. Germline V CDR1 and CDR2: SGDLS, YYNGEE. The CDR3 DNA reads as TGTGCCAGCAGCGTAGAGGGAAGGGGGCGTGAAGAGACCCAGTACTTC. Translating it yields CASSVEGRGREETQYF.

The chain has TRBV4-2 and TRBJ2-5, with 8 bases fitting TRBD1. CDR1 and CDR2 from the germline V gene are LGHNA and YNFKEQ. The CDR3 contains 16 residues. Losses at the gene ends were 4 bases for V and 5 bases for J; bases not matched to a gene: 12. CDR3 bases: TGTGCCAGCAGCCTCGGGACAGGTTCAAGGGAGGAGACCCAGTACTTC. Translation: CASSLGTGSREETQYF.

The chain is built from TRBV2 and TRBJ2-1; unclear D gene. The V and J ends lost 3 bases and 8 bases respectively, with 17 bases between them. Germline V gene sequence: CDR1 SNHLY, CDR2 FYNNEI. The CDR3 is 15 amino acids. CDR3 in DNA: TGTGCCAGCAGTGATAGGAGAACCCGGTCACATGAGCAGTTCTTC. Protein: CASSDRRTRSHEQFF.

The chain uses TRBV11-2 and TRBJ2-7, with D tentatively TRBD2 (5 bases). V was pared by 1 base and J by 4 bases, with 11 bases between. The CDR3 runs to 14 residues. Germline lookup yields CDR1 SGHAT and CDR2 FQNNGV. CDR3 DNA sequence: TGTGCCAGCAGCTTAGCGGGGAGTCGGTACGAGCAGTACTTC. Its protein is CASSLAGSRYEQYF.

This sequence joins TRBV2 and TRBJ2-5, with 8 positions matching TRBD1. Unmatched junction bases numbered 1, after V lost 6 bases and J lost 1 base. This CDR3 is built from 13 residues. CDR1 SNHLY and CDR2 FYNNEI come from the germline V gene. CDR3 sequence: CASRQGGQETQYF. In DNA, the CDR3 is TGTGCCAGCAGACAGGGGGGCCAAGAGACCCAGTACTTC.

The CDR3, as DNA: TGTGCCAGTAGTCTCGACAGGGCCTATAACTATGGCTACACCTTC. This sequence encodes CASSLDRAYNYGYTF. The rearrangement joins TRBV19 to TRBJ1-2; 7 bases map to TRBD1. V dropped 5 bases and J dropped 1; count of bases not matched to a gene: 7. Germline lookup yields CDR1 LNHDA and CDR2 SQIVND (reference sequence). CDR3 size: 15 residues.